This T cell receptor beta chain was obtained from a study of blood T cell repertoires in COVID-19. Study information: T cells, B-cell-depleted T cells, or PBMCs provided the cDNA or gDNA that served as material.

Trimming stripped 4 bases from V and 6 bases from J, with 14 bases between. The V gene's germline CDR1 is SGHRS and CDR2 YFSETQ. CDR3 length equals 14 residues. Clones were sequenced by immunoSEQ multiplex PCR, and TCRdb holds only the in-frame ones, with some missing. The sample lists 40,000 or so clones; 70% to 90% were seen once. The chain has TRBV5-1 and TRBJ1-3; D might be TRBD1 (5 bases). Sequenced input: peripheral blood. The clonotype comes from a human donor in a cohort sampled during active COVID-19. CDR3 residues: CASSVRGTENTIYF. CDR3 DNA: TGCGCCAGCAGCGTGCGCGGGACGGAAAACACCATATATTTT.